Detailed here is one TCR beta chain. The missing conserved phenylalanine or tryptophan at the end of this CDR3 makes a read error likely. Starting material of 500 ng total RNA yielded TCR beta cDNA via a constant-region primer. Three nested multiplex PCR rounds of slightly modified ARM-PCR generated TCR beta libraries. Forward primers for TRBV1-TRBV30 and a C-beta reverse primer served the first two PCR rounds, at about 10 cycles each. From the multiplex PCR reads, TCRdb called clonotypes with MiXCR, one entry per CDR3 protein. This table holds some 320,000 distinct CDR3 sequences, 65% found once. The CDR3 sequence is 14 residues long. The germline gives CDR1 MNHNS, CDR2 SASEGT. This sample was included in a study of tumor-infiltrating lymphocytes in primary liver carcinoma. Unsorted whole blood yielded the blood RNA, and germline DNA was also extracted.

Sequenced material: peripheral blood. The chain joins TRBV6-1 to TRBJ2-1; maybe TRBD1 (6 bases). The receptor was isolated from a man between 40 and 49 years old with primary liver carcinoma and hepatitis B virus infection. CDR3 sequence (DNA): TGTGCCAGCAGCGAAGTGGACAGCTACAATGAGCAGTTCCTC. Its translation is CASSEVDSYNEQFL.